This record covers a single T cell receptor (beta chain). Antigen: not known. The assay was immunoSEQ multiplex PCR, and TCRdb's table has in-frame clones only and misses some. The sample lists around 60,000 clones, 80% to 95% seen once, with approximately 25% in the top ten. This record comes from a study of OX40 agonist ivuxolimab in advanced cancers. Study in general: Patients in the trial were receiving intravenous ivuxolimab every 2 weeks, at doses of 0.01 to 10 mg/kg. Findings of the study overall: By week 6 at 0.1 to 3.0 mg/kg, blood CD4+ and CD8+ T cells had expanded clonally. Some nonresponders also had low normalized T-cell clonal expansion.

Trimming took 2 bases from V and 3 from J, leaving 11 bases between them. The CDR3 is 15 amino acids. Per germline, CDR1 SGHTS and CDR2 YDEGEE. V is TRBV5-8 and J is TRBJ2-2; no reliable D call. The receptor was isolated from an adult with an advanced solid tumor such as melanoma, head and neck, liver or kidney cancer. The specimen was CD4+ or CD8+ T cells sorted from blood, collected in a trial of the OX40 agonist ivuxolimab. The CDR3 DNA sequence: TGTGCCAGCAGCTTTGAACTTTCCCACACCGGGGAGCTGTTTTTT. It encodes CASSFELSHTGELFF.